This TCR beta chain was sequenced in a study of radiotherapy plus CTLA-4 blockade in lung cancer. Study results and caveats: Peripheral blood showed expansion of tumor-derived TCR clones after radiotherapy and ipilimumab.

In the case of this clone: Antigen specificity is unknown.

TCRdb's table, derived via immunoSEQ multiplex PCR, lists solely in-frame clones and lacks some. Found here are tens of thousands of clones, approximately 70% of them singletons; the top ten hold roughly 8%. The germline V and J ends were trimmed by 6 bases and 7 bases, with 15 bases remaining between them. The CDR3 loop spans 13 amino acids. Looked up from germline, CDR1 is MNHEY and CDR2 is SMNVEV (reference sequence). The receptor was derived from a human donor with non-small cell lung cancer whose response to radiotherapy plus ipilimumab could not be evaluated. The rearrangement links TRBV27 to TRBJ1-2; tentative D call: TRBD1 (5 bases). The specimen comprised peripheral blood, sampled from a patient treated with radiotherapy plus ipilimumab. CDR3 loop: CASSTPGRGGYTF. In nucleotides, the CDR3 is TGTGCCAGCAGCACCCCAGGGCGCGGTGGCTACACCTTC.